This is a list of T cell receptor beta chains from one sample in a study of T cell clusters in autoimmune cytopenias. TCRdb reworked the multiplex PCR reads into one entry per CDR3 protein, no DNA. The table for this sample gives about 11,000 distinct CDR3 sequences. The data also belong to a second study, concerning T cell repertoires in aging, cancer and after chemotherapy.

The sequenced sample consisted of peripheral blood. Source of these receptors: a human donor in good health. CDR3s include the opening cysteine and the closing phenylalanine or tryptophan. Fields, in order: V gene, J gene, clone size, CDR3 protein. For some rows the clone size is stated as once, few or many, or as a class when expanded; others skip it.

V gene: TRBV11-1
J gene: TRBJ2-6
clone size: medium-sized
CDR3 protein: CASGPGQGAGANVLTF

V gene: TRBV5-4
J gene: TRBJ2-7
clone size: .
CDR3 protein: CASSQQGAGPYEQYF

V gene: TRBV5-4
J gene: TRBJ2-1
clone size: .
CDR3 protein: CASSFAGGSYNEQFF

V gene: TRBV12-3/TRBV12-4
J gene: TRBJ1-6
clone size: .
CDR3 protein: CASSFGQGNSPLHF

V gene: TRBV20-1
J gene: TRBJ2-3
clone size: .
CDR3 protein: CSARMSGGVTQYF

V gene: TRBV6-1
J gene: TRBJ2-2
clone size: medium-sized
CDR3 protein: CASMRTRINTGELFF

V gene: TRBV24-1
J gene: TRBJ2-2
clone size: .
CDR3 protein: CATSDFGNTGELFF

V gene: TRBV18
J gene: TRBJ1-1
clone size: .
CDR3 protein: CASSPFPQGPNTEAFF

V gene: TRBV4-3
J gene: TRBJ1-1
clone size: .
CDR3 protein: CASSRIGTGEAFF

V gene: TRBV19
J gene: TRBJ2-3
clone size: medium-sized
CDR3 protein: CASSPWTSGGITDTQYF

V gene: TRBV12-3/TRBV12-4
J gene: TRBJ1-2
clone size: .
CDR3 protein: CASSLGGQVSNYGYTF

V gene: TRBV6-6
J gene: TRBJ1-2
clone size: .
CDR3 protein: CASSYTGRANYGYTF

V gene: TRBV6-2/TRBV6-3
J gene: TRBJ2-1
clone size: medium-sized
CDR3 protein: CATRSDSYNEQFF

V gene: TRBV20-1
J gene: TRBJ2-2
clone size: .
CDR3 protein: CSARDSGRRDTGELFF

V gene: TRBV19
J gene: TRBJ1-6
clone size: .
CDR3 protein: CASSSVTGDSPLHF

V gene: TRBV18
J gene: TRBJ2-2
clone size: medium-sized
CDR3 protein: CASSPKGTGELFF

V gene: TRBV29-1
J gene: TRBJ2-4
clone size: medium-sized
CDR3 protein: CSVSGTSGSQLQYF

V gene: TRBV10-3
J gene: TRBJ1-2
clone size: .
CDR3 protein: CAISVGDRGRPNYGYTF

V gene: TRBV18
J gene: TRBJ1-5
clone size: medium-sized
CDR3 protein: CASSPQGGDNQPQHF

V gene: TRBV20-1
J gene: TRBJ2-1
clone size: .
CDR3 protein: CSARLLAGEAEQFF

V gene: TRBV19
J gene: TRBJ2-5
clone size: medium-sized
CDR3 protein: CASSLMGQGETQYF

V gene: TRBV7-4
J gene: TRBJ1-4
clone size: .
CDR3 protein: CASSLLLGTFNEKLFF

V gene: TRBV19
J gene: TRBJ1-2
clone size: .
CDR3 protein: CASSIRAGPTLNYGYTF

V gene: TRBV5-6
J gene: TRBJ2-3
clone size: .
CDR3 protein: CASSLATPSGQYF

V gene: TRBV20-1
J gene: TRBJ2-1
clone size: .
CDR3 protein: CSARKMASEQFF

V gene: TRBV30
J gene: TRBJ1-5
clone size: medium-sized
CDR3 protein: CAWSVGEDQPQHF

V gene: TRBV19
J gene: TRBJ1-6
clone size: .
CDR3 protein: CASTFRAGSGRPPNSPLHF

V gene: TRBV5-4
J gene: TRBJ1-4
clone size: .
CDR3 protein: CASSDRDRGGEKLFF

V gene: TRBV27
J gene: TRBJ2-7
clone size: .
CDR3 protein: CASSFGTGWRYEQYF

V gene: TRBV28
J gene: TRBJ1-6
clone size: .
CDR3 protein: CASMSAQDSPLHF

V gene: TRBV30
J gene: TRBJ2-5
clone size: .
CDR3 protein: CAWSVWPLLLGQETQYF

V gene: TRBV19
J gene: TRBJ1-2
clone size: medium-sized
CDR3 protein: CASSAGGLYGYTF

V gene: TRBV6-5
J gene: TRBJ2-7
clone size: .
CDR3 protein: CASSRTGEAYEQYF

V gene: TRBV19
J gene: TRBJ1-3
clone size: .
CDR3 protein: CASSSTGDTIYF

V gene: TRBV30
J gene: TRBJ2-7
clone size: medium-sized
CDR3 protein: CAWSLESSEQYF

V gene: TRBV6-5
J gene: TRBJ1-2
clone size: .
CDR3 protein: CASSPLSILGERGYTF

V gene: TRBV5-6
J gene: TRBJ2-7
clone size: .
CDR3 protein: CASSLYMSSYEQYF

V gene: TRBV18
J gene: TRBJ1-4
clone size: .
CDR3 protein: CASSLLAGENEKLFF

V gene: TRBV20-1
J gene: TRBJ1-2
clone size: .
CDR3 protein: CSGTRTRGKGYTF

V gene: TRBV10-3
J gene: TRBJ2-7
clone size: .
CDR3 protein: CAISDPGTLEREQYF

V gene: TRBV6-5
J gene: TRBJ2-5
clone size: medium-sized
CDR3 protein: CASSYSTETVQETQYF

V gene: TRBV7-9
J gene: TRBJ2-3
clone size: .
CDR3 protein: CASSLAPSTSTDTQYF

V gene: TRBV29-1
J gene: TRBJ1-2
clone size: medium-sized
CDR3 protein: CSVEEDRGFLGYTF

V gene: TRBV27
J gene: TRBJ1-1
clone size: .
CDR3 protein: CASSPRGINSNTEAFF

V gene: TRBV10-3
J gene: TRBJ1-1
clone size: .
CDR3 protein: CAISPGTGGGNTEAFF

V gene: TRBV19
J gene: TRBJ1-2
clone size: .
CDR3 protein: CASSIVPGTNYGYTF

V gene: TRBV6-5
J gene: TRBJ1-2
clone size: medium-sized
CDR3 protein: CASSTTWTGGIYGYTF

V gene: TRBV5-4
J gene: TRBJ2-5
clone size: .
CDR3 protein: CASSLGTQEETQYF

V gene: TRBV20-1
J gene: TRBJ2-5
clone size: .
CDR3 protein: CSAPTARTQYF

V gene: TRBV19
J gene: TRBJ2-6
clone size: medium-sized
CDR3 protein: CASSIIRAGKDAGANVLTF

V gene: TRBV6-5
J gene: TRBJ2-2
clone size: .
CDR3 protein: CASTTGRGGGELFF

V gene: TRBV20-1
J gene: TRBJ2-7
clone size: .
CDR3 protein: CSAKWLDSYEQYF

V gene: TRBV27
J gene: TRBJ1-2
clone size: .
CDR3 protein: CASSSWTGGSYGYTF

V gene: TRBV11-1
J gene: TRBJ2-1
clone size: medium-sized
CDR3 protein: CASSSSEGRSYNEQFF